One sample yielded the 22 T cell receptor beta chains listed below, sequenced in a study of blood T cell repertoires in COVID-19 (dated by TCRdb to the early 2020s). Library construction relied on the immunoSEQ multiplex PCR assay. The clones in this table, taken by TCRdb from immuneACCESS, are in-frame only. Not every clone is retained; where verified, under half of the shortfall comes from an unresolved V gene, and the cause of the rest is unknown. The sample profile shows 250,000 to 300,000 clones; about 70% of them were found once. Of the sample, approximately 3.2% falls within the top ten clones. Sample: peripheral blood. The receptors were sampled from an elderly woman with acute or convalescent COVID-19.

This chain joins TRBV2 and TRBJ1-1; no firm D call. V shed 6 bases and J shed 0 bases, with 17 bases lying between them. Germline V gene sequence: CDR1 SNHLY, CDR2 FYNNEI. The CDR3 consists of 16 residues. The chain's CDR3 is CASRRGWPYLNTEAFF. CDR3 nucleotides: TGTGCCAGCAGGAGAGGATGGCCCTACCTGAACACTGAAGCTTTCTTT.

About this clone itself: This may stem from a read error, because a much larger clone lies one nucleotide away. The chain recombines TRBV12-3 or TRBV12-4 with TRBJ1-1, with D unresolved. The CDR3 runs to 13 residues. Trimming cost V 1 base and J 1 base, with 4 bases left between them. CDR3 DNA sequence: TGTGCCAGCAGTTTAGAAGCGAACACTGAAGCTTTCTTT. It specifies CASSLEANTEAFF.

The rearrangement joins TRBV15 to TRBJ2-1; 9 nucleotides agree with TRBD2. CDR1 and CDR2 (germline): LNHNV, YYDKDF (reference sequence). CDR3 size: 13 residues. V lost 4 bases to trimming and J lost 15 bases; unmatched junction nucleotides: 10. CDR3 protein: CATSIPGLASAFF. The DNA for the CDR3 is TGTGCCACCAGCATTCCGGGACTAGCAAGCGCGTTCTTC. Full variable domain (outside the CDR3, taken from reference TRBV15 and TRBJ2-1): DAMVIQNPRYQVTQFGKPVTLSCSQTLNHNVMYWYQQKSSQAPKLLFHYYDKDFNNEADTPDNFQSRRPNTSFCFLDIRSPGLGDTAMYLCATSIPGLASAFFGPGTRLTVL.

The chain uses TRBV5-1 and TRBJ1-2, with 8 bases matching TRBD1. The length of the CDR3 is 15 residues. CDR1 is SGHRS, CDR2 YFSETQ, per germline. With V trimmed by 0 bases and J by 0 bases, 1 base remained unmatched. The CDR3 DNA sequence: TGCGCCAGCAGCTTGGGGGGACAGGCTAACTATGGCTACACCTTC. Amino acid sequence: CASSLGGQANYGYTF.

The chain links TRBV4-1 to TRBJ2-5; the match to TRBD1 covers 10 bases. Looked up from germline, CDR1 is MGHRA and CDR2 is YSYEKL. CDR3 size: 16 residues. J lost 4 bases, V lost 1 base, and 6 bases had no gene match. CDR3 sequence: CASSQGQGAGSETQYF. The CDR3 DNA follows: TGCGCCAGCAGCCAAGGACAGGGGGCGGGTTCAGAGACCCAGTACTTC.

The V and J genes are TRBV5-1 and TRBJ2-3; 9 nucleotides line up with TRBD2. The CDR3 consists of 17 residues. Germline V CDR1 and CDR2: SGHRS, YFSETQ. V lost 5 bases and J lost 7; bases outside the gene matches: 17. CDR3 coding DNA: TGCGCCAGCAGGGCGGACTTGATAGCGGGAGATTCGAATACGCAGTATTTT. Protein: CASRADLIAGDSNTQYF.

This chain links TRBV4-1 with TRBJ1-2; unclear D gene. This CDR3 contains 15 residues. The V and J ends lost 4 bases and 4 bases respectively, with 16 bases between them. Germline V gene lookup returns CDR1 MGHRA and CDR2 YSYEKL. The CDR3 DNA reads as TGCGCCAGCAGCCGAGACATCGTGCTAGGCTATGGCTACACCTTC. It is translated as CASSRDIVLGYGYTF.

This CDR3 is CASSPYLRAGGETQYF. The CDR3 nucleotides read TGTGCCAGCAGTCCCTACCTGAGGGCAGGGGGGGAGACCCAGTACTTC. The chain joins TRBV25-1 to TRBJ2-5; a possible D gene is TRBD1 (7 bases). V lost 5 bases to trimming and J lost 5 bases, with 21 bases between them. Germline-derived CDR1 and CDR2 are MGHDK and SYGVNS. CDR3 size: 16 residues.

The chain couples TRBV7-8 to TRBJ2-1; 9 bases agree with TRBD2. Trimming at V came to 4 bases and at J to 5 bases, leaving 6 bases not matched to a gene. CDR3 size: 15 residues. From germline, CDR1 is SGHVS and CDR2 FQNEAQ. The CDR3, as DNA: TGTGCCAGCAGCTCGGCTAGCGGGGTACACAATGAGCAGTTCTTC. Amino acid sequence: CASSSASGVHNEQFF.

The chain links TRBV29-1 to TRBJ1-1; 7 bases map to TRBD1. CDR3 length: 12 residues. V shed 8 bases and J 5 bases; nucleotides not matched to a gene: 8. Germline CDR1 is SQVTM and CDR2 is ANQGSEA. CDR3 sequence (DNA): TGCAGCAGCGACAGGGTGGGAACTGAAGCTTTCTTT. Translating it yields CSSDRVGTEAFF.

The rearrangement links TRBV6-5 to TRBJ1-1, with D possibly being TRBD1 (5 bases). The CDR3 sequence is 14 residues long. V was clipped by 6 bases and J by 4 bases, with 15 bases between them. The germline gives CDR1 MNHEY, CDR2 SVGAGI. For the CDR3, the DNA is TGTGCCAGCAGAACGGGGGGACCGGCCACTGAAGCTTTCTTT. Its translation: CASRTGGPATEAFF.

This chain links TRBV18 with TRBJ1-2, with D perhaps TRBD1 (6 bases). Germline V gene data show CDR1 as KGHSH and CDR2 as LQKENI. The CDR3 loop spans 13 amino acids. The V and J ends lost 2 bases and 5 bases respectively, with 9 bases between them. Here the CDR3 reads CASSPGGGYGYTF. The CDR3 DNA reads as TGTGCCAGCTCACCAGGGGGCGGTTATGGCTACACCTTC.

The genes are TRBV9 and TRBJ1-4; D is unresolved. Per the germline V gene, CDR1 is SGDLS and CDR2 is YYNGEE. Trimming shortened V by 3 bases and J by 5 bases, and 11 bases separated the two germline ends. This CDR3 is built from 14 residues. CDR3 in amino acids: CASSGGTWNEKLFF. CDR3 DNA: TGTGCCAGCAGCGGAGGCACATGGAATGAAAAACTGTTTTTT.

This chain links TRBV28 with TRBJ2-7; maybe TRBD1 (6 bases). Trimming left V 2 bases short and J 2 bases short, with 13 bases between. CDR3 size: 15 residues. CDR1 and CDR2 from the germline V gene are MDHEN and SYDVKM. CDR3 DNA sequence: TGTGCCAGCAGTTTAGGATCCAGGGGAACCTACGAGCAGTACTTC. As protein: CASSLGSRGTYEQYF. The full variable domain, with the rest looked up from reference TRBV28 and TRBJ2-7, is DVKVTQSSRYLVKRTGEKVFLECVQDMDHENMFWYRQDPGLGLRLIYFSYDVKMKEKGDIPEGYSVSREKKERFSLILESASTNQTSMYLCASSLGSRGTYEQYFGPGTRLTVT.

As concerns this clone: This may arise from a read error, as a much more abundant clone is one base away. Other DNA sequences in the same sample also yield this CDR3. The V call is TRBV6-5, the J call TRBJ1-1; D is unclear. Germline assignment: CDR1 MNHEY and CDR2 SVGAGI. V lost 6 bases, J lost 1 base, and 6 bases lay in between. The CDR3 is 12 residues long. In DNA, the CDR3 is TGTGCCAGCAGGAGGGCGAACACTGAAGCTTTCTTT. This encodes CASRRANTEAFF.

As to this clone: An end of the junction differs from the germline gene, which may be a read error. V and J are TRBV12-5 and TRBJ2-7; D unclear. The length of the CDR3 is 12 residues. In germline, CDR1 is LGHNT, CDR2 FRNRAP. CDR3 nucleotide sequence: TGTGCTAGTGGTTTGGACAGTTACGGGCAGTACTTC. Translation gives CASGLDSYGQYF.

Remarks on this clone: One junction end does not reproduce the germline sequence, and a read error may be involved. This chain uses TRBV6-5 with TRBJ2-5; maybe TRBD2 (6 bases). The CDR3 covers 15 residues. Germline V CDR1 and CDR2: MNHEY, SVGAGI. CDR3 in amino acids: CASSYSWASGEAQYF. CDR3 bases: TGTGCCAGCAGTTACTCGTGGGCGTCGGGAGAGGCCCAGTACTTC.

This sequence joins TRBV12-3 or TRBV12-4 and TRBJ1-2; D is perhaps TRBD1 (6 bases). V lost 6 bases and J 4 bases, leaving 12 bases between the germline ends. This CDR3 is built from 13 residues. The CDR3 DNA reads TGTGCCAGCAGCTACAGGGTTTCCTATGGCTACACCTTC. It yields the protein CASSYRVSYGYTF.

The rearrangement uses TRBV3-1 (or the pseudogene TRBV3-2) and TRBJ1-5; D uncertain. CDR3 length equals 14 residues. Trimming stripped 4 bases from V and 0 bases from J, with 7 bases between. Germline V gene lookup returns CDR1 LGHDT and CDR2 YNNKEL (reference sequence). The DNA of the CDR3 is TGTGCCAGCAGCCCCTCGGGTAGCAATCAGCCCCAGCATTTT. This codes for CASSPSGSNQPQHF.

The J gene is TRBJ2-7, the V gene TRBV5-1, with D possibly TRBD2 on 5 matching bases. Germline V gives CDR1 SGHRS, CDR2 YFSETQ. The CDR3 runs to 14 residues. V lost 4 bases and J lost 3, with 14 bases in between. CDR3 DNA: TGCGCCAGCAGCCCCGGGGTGAAGAGCTACGAGCAGTACTTC. It is translated as CASSPGVKSYEQYF.

The chain has TRBV19 and TRBJ1-1, with D possibly TRBD1 on 5 matching bases. The germline V gene has CDR1 LNHDA and CDR2 SQIVND (reference sequence). Trimming removed 8 bases at V and 6 bases at J, with 19 bases between. The CDR3 length is 14 residues. CDR3 loop: CASAGYGIFPEAFF. CDR3 nucleotides: TGTGCCAGTGCAGGGTACGGTATATTCCCTGAAGCTTTCTTT.

This clone appeared a few times. This rearrangement joins TRBV10-2 to TRBJ1-6, with TRBD1 as a possible D gene (6 bases). V lost 5 bases, J lost 7 bases, and 12 bases lay in between. The CDR3 consists of 14 residues. Germline V gene data show CDR1 as WSHSY and CDR2 as SAAADI. CDR3 in amino acids: CASSIQGLNSPLHF. DNA of the CDR3: TGCGCCAGCAGTATACAGGGTCTCAATTCACCCCTCCACTTT.